This TCR beta chain was sequenced during a study of control samples from healthy donors and cancer patients. The ends were cut back, 3 bases at V and 7 bases at J, with 7 bases in the middle. Germline V gene sequence: CDR1 SGHDT, CDR2 YYEEEE. CDR3 length: 12 amino acids. The protocol was immunoSEQ multiplex PCR, while the TCRdb copy is restricted to in-frame clones and leaves out a portion. The repertoire has 110,000 or so clones, just under 90% of them found once; the top ten carry about 12%. The sample was blood. V is TRBV5-6 and J is TRBJ1-4; D gene unclear. This sequence was found in a young man in good health. The CDR3 protein is CASSSKFEKLFF. The CDR3 DNA is TGTGCCAGCAGCTCAAAATTTGAAAAACTGTTTTTT.